This passage covers 8 T cell receptor beta chains from one sample sequenced in a study of T-cell memory formation after mild COVID-19. TCRdb redid the calling of the 5' RACE reads with MiXCR, one entry per CDR3 protein. The table includes 150,000 to 200,000 distinct CDR3 sequences, 13% to 15% detected once. The specimen was PBMCs or a T cell subset sorted from them (not recorded which). These TCRs come from an adult woman who had mild COVID-19 (a few samples of this study predate the infection). Cell type and time point are not known.

This clonotype was observed a handful of times. The V call is TRBV3-1, the J call TRBJ1-5; D is uncertain. Germline V gene data show CDR1 as LGHDT and CDR2 as YNNKEL (reference sequence). The CDR3 is 15 amino acids. V lost 4 bases and J lost 2, with 12 bases in between. The CDR3 protein is CASSLQGSGNQPQHF. CDR3 bases: TGTGCCAGCAGCCTCCAAGGGTCGGGCAATCAGCCCCAGCATTTT.

This chain uses TRBV3-1 with TRBJ2-7, with D unclear. The CDR3 is made up of 11 amino acids. Germline V lookup: CDR1 LGHDT, CDR2 YNNKEL (reference sequence). The V end was cut by 0 bases, the J end by 7 bases, with 4 bases between. In DNA form, the CDR3 reads TGTGCCAGCAGCCAAGAGCGAGAGCAGTACTTC. Its translation: CASSQEREQYF.

Only a few counts were recorded for this clonotype. This chain links TRBV7-9 with TRBJ2-7; 7 positions agree with TRBD1. The CDR3 contains 16 residues. Germline V lookup: CDR1 SEHNR, CDR2 FQNEAQ (reference sequence). After removal of 3 bases from V and 2 bases from J, the junction contained 10 bases not matched to a gene. For the CDR3, the DNA is TGTGCCAGCAGCTTGTATACAGGGGTTAGCACCTACGAGCAGTACTTC. Encoded protein: CASSLYTGVSTYEQYF.

This chain uses TRBV27 with TRBJ2-1; D is ambiguous. The CDR3 is 14 residues long. CDR1 is MNHEY and CDR2 is SMNVEV in the germline V gene (reference sequence). The V gene lost 6 bases and the J gene lost 6 bases, with 15 bases spanning the gap. The CDR3 reads CASSTWARPNEQFF. The CDR3 DNA follows: TGTGCCAGCAGCACTTGGGCCAGACCCAATGAGCAGTTCTTC.

This clonotype has just a few counts. This chain joins TRBV7-9 and TRBJ2-7; D possibly uses TRBD1 or TRBD2 (5 bases each). Germline-derived CDR1 and CDR2 are SEHNR and FQNEAQ (reference sequence). Trimming took 5 bases from V and 3 from J, leaving 14 bases between them. The CDR3 totals 14 residues. This CDR3 reads CASSPPGRHYEQYF. The CDR3 coding sequence is TGTGCCAGCAGCCCACCGGGACGGCACTACGAGCAGTACTTC.

This clonotype has more than one count but fewer than ten. The chain is built from TRBV10-3 and TRBJ2-2; D assignment may be TRBD1 or TRBD2 (5 bases each). Looked up from germline, CDR1 is ENHRY and CDR2 is SYGVKD. The CDR3 contains 16 residues. Trimming shortened V by 9 bases and J by 2 bases, and 19 bases separated the two germline ends. CDR3 loop: CAIQGAGTVNTGELFF. The CDR3, as DNA: TGTGCCATTCAAGGTGCCGGGACGGTAAACACCGGGGAGCTGTTTTTT.

V and J are TRBV10-2 and TRBJ1-1; D unresolved. Trimming took off 3 bases at V and 1 base at J, with 6 bases between the two ends. From germline, CDR1 is WSHSY and CDR2 SAAADI. The CDR3 length is 13 residues. The CDR3 here is CASSDQPNTEAFF. The CDR3 DNA is TGCGCCAGCAGTGACCAACCGAACACTGAAGCTTTCTTT.

This clonotype was seen many times. V and J are TRBV5-1 and TRBJ2-7; the D gene is possibly TRBD2 (6 bases). V shed 0 bases and J shed 0 bases, with 13 bases lying between them. Germline V gene lookup returns CDR1 SGHRS and CDR2 YFSETQ. The CDR3 totals 16 residues. The CDR3 sequence is CASSLATSRSSYEQYF. The CDR3 bases are TGCGCCAGCAGCTTGGCTACTAGCAGGAGCTCCTACGAGCAGTACTTC.